The rows below give T cell receptor beta chains drawn from one sample of a study of shared clonotypes between healthy human individuals. Generated by immunoSEQ multiplex PCR, the TCRdb table keeps only in-frame clones and is missing some. The data contain about 800,000 clones, 96% of them singletons. The sequencing sample was made of naive CD8+ T cells sorted from blood. The receptors derive from a man aged 30 to 39 in good health. Both conserved end residues are part of each CDR3. A D gene is named only where the DNA matches it firmly. Clone size is not always given. Where it is, it says once, few, many or a class for expanded clones.

J gene,V gene,D gene,clone size,CDR3 protein,CDR3 DNA
TRBJ2-2,TRBV11-2,NA,NA,CASSSTRDAVSGELFF,TGTGCCAGCAGCTCGACCCGGGATGCTGTCTCCGGGGAGCTGTTTTTT
TRBJ2-7,TRBV7-8,NA,NA,CASSLAAHEQYF,TGTGCCAGCAGCTTAGCTGCCCACGAGCAGTACTTC
TRBJ2-2,TRBV25-1,NA,NA,CASSELGGPGELFF,TGTGCCAGCAGTGAATTGGGGGGACCCGGGGAGCTGTTTTTT
TRBJ1-5,TRBV10-2,TRBD1,NA,CASSERDREYQPQHF,TGCGCCAGCAGTGAGCGAGACAGGGAGTACCAGCCCCAGCATTTT
TRBJ2-7,TRBV28,NA,NA,CASSPPSGYEQYF,TGTGCCAGCAGTCCCCCCTCCGGGTACGAGCAGTACTTC
TRBJ2-7,TRBV30,TRBD2,NA,CAWSVPAGVMNEQYF,TGTGCCTGGAGTGTACCAGCGGGAGTTATGAACGAGCAGTACTTC
TRBJ2-1,TRBV27,TRBD2,NA,CASSLRLAGGGYNEQFF,TGTGCCAGCAGTTTAAGGCTAGCGGGTGGGGGCTACAATGAGCAGTTCTTC
TRBJ2-7,TRBV2,NA,NA,CASSVYEQYF,TGTGCCAGCAGTGTCTACGAGCAGTACTTC
TRBJ2-7,TRBV10-3,TRBD2,NA,CAISESASGRANYEQYF,TGTGCCATCAGTGAGTCGGCTAGCGGGAGGGCTAACTACGAGCAGTACTTC
TRBJ1-5,TRBV5-4,NA,NA,CASSLSGSNQPQHF,TGTGCCAGCAGCTTGTCAGGGAGCAATCAGCCCCAGCATTTT
TRBJ2-2,TRBV28,TRBD2,NA,CASSLELWTSGPGELFF,TGTGCCAGCAGTTTAGAACTTTGGACTAGCGGGCCCGGGGAGCTGTTTTTT
TRBJ2-5,TRBV11-2,TRBD2,NA,CASRTLASGSLDIQETQYF,TGTGCCAGCAGGACACTGGCTAGCGGGAGTTTGGATATCCAAGAGACCCAGTACTTC
TRBJ1-1,TRBV4-1,NA,NA,CASSQFARGNTEAFF,TGCGCCAGCAGCCAATTCGCCAGGGGGAACACTGAAGCTTTCTTT
TRBJ2-5,TRBV7-9,TRBD2,NA,CASSLVGRGTSDRETQYF,TGTGCCAGCAGCTTAGTGGGGCGGGGGACTAGCGATCGGGAGACCCAGTACTTC
TRBJ2-2,TRBV5-5,TRBD2,NA,CASSLRLAVNTGELFF,TGTGCCAGCAGCTTGAGACTAGCGGTAAACACCGGGGAGCTGTTTTTT
TRBJ1-1,TRBV7-9,NA,NA,CASSPSRGNTEAFF,TGTGCCAGCAGCCCATCGAGGGGTAACACTGAAGCTTTCTTT
TRBJ1-2,TRBV11-2,TRBD1,NA,CASSLGTGIGYTF,TGTGCCAGCAGCTTAGGGACAGGGATTGGCTACACCTTC
TRBJ2-1,TRBV7-9,NA,NA,CASSFASSYNEQFF,TGTGCCAGCAGCTTTGCTAGCTCCTACAATGAGCAGTTCTTC
TRBJ2-5,TRBV15,TRBD1,NA,CATSSRDRDTQYF,TGTGCCACCAGTTCCCGGGACAGGGATACCCAGTACTTC
TRBJ1-5,TRBV6-1,NA,NA,CASSELVAVNQPQHF,TGTGCCAGCAGTGAATTGGTGGCAGTTAATCAGCCCCAGCATTTT
TRBJ1-1,TRBV30,TRBD1,NA,CACTQGRKTEAFF,TGTGCCTGTACACAGGGGCGTAAGACTGAAGCTTTCTTT
TRBJ2-5,TRBV2,NA,NA,CASDGGTTQETQYF,TGTGCCAGCGATGGCGGGACGACCCAAGAGACCCAGTACTTC
TRBJ2-1,TRBV4-3,TRBD2,NA,CASSVRGGSRYNEQFF,TGCGCCAGCAGCGTAAGAGGCGGGAGTAGGTACAATGAGCAGTTCTTC
TRBJ1-2,TRBV5-6,TRBD1,NA,CASSLGGLNYGYTF,TGTGCCAGCAGCCTAGGGGGCCTCAACTATGGCTACACCTTC
TRBJ2-1,TRBV10-3,TRBD2,once,CAIMTSEFYNEQFF,TGTGCCATCATGACTAGCGAGTTCTACAATGAGCAGTTCTTC
TRBJ2-7,TRBV7-8,NA,NA,CASSARVGPKYEQYF,TGTGCCAGCAGTGCTCGGGTCGGGCCAAAATACGAGCAGTACTTC
TRBJ2-7,TRBV7-9,TRBD1,once,CASNGQGPYEQYF,TGTGCCAGCAACGGACAGGGGCCTTACGAGCAGTACTTC
TRBJ2-7,TRBV5-5,NA,once,CASRLLEGTYEQYF,TGTGCCAGCAGACTCCTAGAAGGTACCTACGAGCAGTACTTC
TRBJ2-5,TRBV13,NA,once,CASSLGLDHGWETQYF,TGTGCCAGCAGCTTAGGTCTTGACCATGGATGGGAGACCCAGTACTTC
TRBJ2-7,TRBV2,NA,once,CASSEGTASSYEQYF,TGTGCCAGCAGTGAAGGGACAGCAAGCTCCTACGAGCAGTACTTC
TRBJ2-7,TRBV7-9,TRBD1,NA,CASSSPTGNSYEQYF,TGTGCCAGCAGCTCCCCGACAGGGAACTCCTACGAGCAGTACTTC
TRBJ2-3,TRBV5-4,TRBD1,NA,CASSSPTGGTDTQYF,TGTGCCAGCAGCTCCCCGACAGGGGGCACAGATACGCAGTATTTT
TRBJ1-1,TRBV14,NA,once,CASSQDFGIPLNTEAFF,TGTGCCAGCAGCCAAGACTTCGGGATCCCACTGAACACTGAAGCTTTCTTT
TRBJ1-1,TRBV27,NA,NA,CASSPTIMNTEAFF,TGTGCCAGCAGTCCCACGATCATGAACACTGAAGCTTTCTTT
TRBJ2-2,TRBV28,NA,NA,CASSFGTDTGELFF,TGTGCCAGCAGTTTTGGGACGGACACCGGGGAGCTGTTTTTT
TRBJ2-7,TRBV5-1,NA,once,CASSLGISYEQYF,TGCGCCAGCAGCTTGGGGATATCCTACGAGCAGTACTTC
TRBJ1-1,TRBV5-5,NA,NA,CASSPFRSGESEAFF,TGTGCCAGCAGCCCCTTCCGTTCGGGGGAATCTGAAGCTTTCTTT
TRBJ2-3,TRBV5-5,NA,NA,CASSWELTQYF,TGTGCCAGCAGCTGGGAACTTACGCAGTATTTT
TRBJ2-5,TRBV5-8,TRBD1,NA,CASTPGQTQETQYF,TGTGCCAGCACTCCGGGACAGACCCAAGAGACCCAGTACTTC
TRBJ2-7,TRBV10-2,TRBD2,NA,CASRRLSGRDASRGYEQYF,TGCGCCAGCAGGCGACTCAGCGGGAGGGACGCTTCCCGAGGGTACGAGCAGTACTTC
TRBJ2-3,TRBV2,TRBD2,NA,CARSSGRRDTQYF,TGTGCCAGATCTAGCGGGAGGAGGGATACGCAGTATTTT
TRBJ2-7,TRBV2,NA,NA,CASSEGNPDEQYF,TGTGCCAGCAGTGAAGGGAATCCTGACGAGCAGTACTTC
TRBJ1-2,TRBV21-1,NA,NA,CASTRDSQNYGYTF,TGTGCCAGCACCCGGGACAGCCAGAACTATGGCTACACCTTC
TRBJ1-5,TRBV27,NA,NA,CASATRTGNQPQHF,TGTGCCAGCGCTACGAGGACTGGCAATCAGCCCCAGCATTTT
TRBJ2-5,TRBV4-3,NA,NA,CASSQDLAEETQYF,TGCGCCAGCAGCCAAGATCTGGCAGAAGAGACCCAGTACTTC
TRBJ2-1,TRBV7-8,TRBD2,NA,CASSLVPSGALNEQFF,TGTGCCAGCAGCTTAGTCCCCAGCGGGGCTCTCAATGAGCAGTTCTTC
TRBJ2-7,TRBV10-1,NA,NA,CASSESESGSGQYF,TGCGCCAGCAGTGAGTCGGAGAGTGGCTCTGGGCAGTACTTC
TRBJ2-7,TRBV6-5,NA,NA,CASRLGETYEQYF,TGTGCCAGCCGCCTGGGGGAGACCTACGAGCAGTACTTC
TRBJ2-1,TRBV27,TRBD2,NA,CASMLAGGRSYNEQFF,TGTGCCAGCATGTTAGCGGGAGGGCGTTCCTACAATGAGCAGTTCTTC
TRBJ1-5,TRBV6-5,NA,NA,CASGPPYSNQPQHF,TGTGCCAGCGGGCCCCCCTATAGCAATCAGCCCCAGCATTTT
TRBJ2-7,TRBV5-5,TRBD1,NA,CASSYGSGQSYEQYF,TGTGCCAGCAGCTACGGGTCGGGACAGTCCTACGAGCAGTACTTC
TRBJ1-2,TRBV4-1,NA,NA,CASSQVGEGAGGYTF,TGCGCCAGCAGCCAAGTAGGAGAGGGAGCTGGTGGCTACACCTTC
TRBJ1-1,TRBV4-3,NA,NA,CASSPAVWGLAEAFF,TGCGCCAGCAGCCCAGCAGTTTGGGGGCTGGCTGAAGCTTTCTTT
TRBJ2-7,TRBV29-1,NA,once,CSVILRTVYEQYF,TGCAGCGTTATTCTTAGAACGGTCTACGAGCAGTACTTC
TRBJ2-1,TRBV2,NA,NA,CASSEGRGNEQFF,TGTGCCAGCAGTGAGGGCAGGGGAAATGAGCAGTTCTTC
TRBJ2-3,TRBV5-1,NA,NA,CASSLEGPTDTQYF,TGCGCCAGCAGCTTAGAGGGCCCCACAGATACGCAGTATTTT